This note documents a single TCR beta chain sequence. This table comes from immunoSEQ multiplex PCR, and its TCRdb copy is limited to in-frame clones, with some not included. This repertoire shows 150,000 or so clones, just under 95% found once; its top ten account for around 14%. The sample originates from a study of control samples from healthy donors and cancer patients. Germline CDR1 reads LNHDA; CDR2 reads SQIVND (reference sequence). The CDR3 is 15 amino acids. The junction had 9 bases not matched to a gene; V was cut back by 7 bases and J by 7 bases. This sequence was found in a man in his 60s with colorectal cancer. The sample consisted of PBMCs. This sequence joins TRBV19 and TRBJ1-6; the match to TRBD1 covers 8 bases. The CDR3 spells CASKIDRGKNSPLHF. CDR3 bases: TGTGCCAGTAAAATTGACAGGGGTAAAAATTCACCCCTCCACTTT.